This TCR beta chain was recovered during a study of long-term antiretroviral therapy in people with HIV. Sequencing used immunoSEQ v3.0 at survey level. Using immunoSEQ multiplex PCR, the repertoire was profiled, and TCRdb retains in-frame clones only, with some absent. The table has around 27,000 clones, over 75% seen once. The germline V gene has CDR1 SGHDN and CDR2 FVKESK. Trimming stripped 1 base from V and 4 bases from J, with 11 bases between. There are 14 residues in the CDR3. This sequence originates from a woman aged 25-40 years with HIV. The chain links TRBV14 to TRBJ2-7; a possible D gene is TRBD2 (6 bases). The material sequenced was unsorted PBMCs, taken 1.1 years before starting antiretroviral therapy. The CDR3 spells CASSQGFGRYEQYF. CDR3 DNA: TGTGCCAGCAGCCAAGGGTTTGGGAGGTACGAGCAGTACTTC. The whole variable domain, filled in from reference TRBV14 and TRBJ2-7, reads EAGVTQFPSHSVIEKGQTVTLRCDPISGHDNLYWYRRVMGKEIKFLLHFVKESKQDESGMPNNRFLAERTGGTYSTLKVQPAELEDSGVYFCASSQGFGRYEQYFGPGTRLTVT.